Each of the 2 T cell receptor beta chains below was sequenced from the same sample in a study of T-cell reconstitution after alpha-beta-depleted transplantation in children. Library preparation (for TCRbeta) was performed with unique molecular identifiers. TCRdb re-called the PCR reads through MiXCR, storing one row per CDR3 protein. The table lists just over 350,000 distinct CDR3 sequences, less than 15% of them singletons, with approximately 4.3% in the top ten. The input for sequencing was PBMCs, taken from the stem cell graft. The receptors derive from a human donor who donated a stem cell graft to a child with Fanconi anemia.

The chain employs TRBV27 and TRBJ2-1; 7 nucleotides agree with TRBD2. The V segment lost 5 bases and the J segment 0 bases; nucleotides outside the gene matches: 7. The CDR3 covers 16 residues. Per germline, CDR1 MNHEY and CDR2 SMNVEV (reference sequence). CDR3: CASSPTGGSSYNEQFF. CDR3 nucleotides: TGTGCCAGCAGTCCCACGGGGGGTAGCTCCTACAATGAGCAGTTCTTC.

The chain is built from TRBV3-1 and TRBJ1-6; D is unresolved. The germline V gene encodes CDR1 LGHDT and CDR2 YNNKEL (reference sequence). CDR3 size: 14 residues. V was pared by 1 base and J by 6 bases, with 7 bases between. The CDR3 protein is CASSQAQPNSPLHF. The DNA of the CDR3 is TGTGCCAGCAGCCAAGCGCAGCCTAATTCACCCCTCCACTTT.